These 7 T cell receptor beta chains were all obtained from the same sample, sequenced in a study of blood T cell repertoires in COVID-19. Produced via immunoSEQ multiplex PCR; TCRdb's table is partial and in-frame only. In the table there are roughly 250,000 clones, 70% to 90% of which are singletons. Sequencing was performed on peripheral blood. These receptors all come from a woman between 35 and 50 years old who had recovered from COVID-19.

The V and J genes are TRBV5-5 and TRBJ1-2, with 8 bases lining up with TRBD1. The trim removed 0 bases at V and 5 bases at J, leaving 12 bases unmatched. The germline gives CDR1 SGHKS, CDR2 YYEKEE (reference sequence). This CDR3 contains 17 residues. The CDR3 DNA follows: TGTGCCAGCAGCTTGGAGGGGGCTCAGGGGGCGCGGTATGGCTACACCTTC. This gives the protein CASSLEGAQGARYGYTF.

A single count supports this clone. V usage is TRBV9 and J usage is TRBJ2-3, with D tentatively TRBD2 (5 bases). Trimming shortened V by 0 bases and J by 1 base, and 18 bases separated the two germline ends. This CDR3 spans 18 amino acids. CDR1 is SGDLS and CDR2 is YYNGEE in the germline V gene. For the CDR3, the DNA is TGTGCCAGCAGCGTAGCGGGGTTCCCGGCGGGTGGCACAGATACGCAGTATTTT. This sequence encodes CASSVAGFPAGGTDTQYF.

The V gene is TRBV27, the J gene TRBJ2-1; a possible D gene is TRBD1 (5 bases). CDR1 is MNHEY, CDR2 SMNVEV, per germline (reference sequence). This CDR3 is built from 17 residues. The V end lost 5 bases, the J end lost 0 bases, and 17 bases lay between the germline ends. As DNA, the CDR3 is TGTGCCAGCAGTCGGCCCTCAGGGCCAAGCTCCTACAATGAGCAGTTCTTC. This gives the protein CASSRPSGPSSYNEQFF.

This clone was seen a handful of times. The CDR3 DNA reads TGTGCCAGCAGCCAAGAAGGGACAGGACGCTACAATGAGCAGTTCTTC. It is translated as CASSQEGTGRYNEQFF. The J gene is TRBJ2-1, the V gene TRBV3-1 (or the pseudogene TRBV3-2); 8 nucleotides agree with TRBD1. V was pared by 0 bases and J by 3 bases, with 4 bases of the junction left unmatched. In germline, CDR1 is LGHDT, CDR2 YNNKEL (reference sequence). CDR3 length: 16 amino acids.

A few counts support this clone. V gene TRBV18 combines with J gene TRBJ2-2, with 7 bases lining up with TRBD1. Germline trimming cut 1 base from V and 5 bases from J; bases unmatched to any gene: 1. Germline values: CDR1 KGHSH, CDR2 LQKENI. This CDR3 has 14 amino acids. The CDR3: CASSPQGATGELFF. CDR3 nucleotides: TGTGCCAGCTCACCACAGGGGGCAACCGGGGAGCTGTTTTTT.

This clone was counted a single time. The chain combines TRBV27 with TRBJ1-6; tentatively, D is TRBD1 (6 bases). The CDR3 spans 15 residues. The ends were cut back, 2 bases at V and 10 bases at J, with 15 bases in the middle. Germline V gene lookup returns CDR1 MNHEY and CDR2 SMNVEV (reference sequence). The CDR3 loop reads CASSLLGQGKSPLHF. Here the CDR3 DNA reads TGTGCCAGCAGTTTACTCGGGCAGGGGAAGTCACCCCTCCACTTT.

The chain carries TRBV27 and TRBJ2-7; TRBD1 matches at 7 bases. The CDR3 runs 14 residues. Per germline, CDR1 MNHEY and CDR2 SMNVEV (reference sequence). Trimming at V came to 7 bases and at J to 0 bases, leaving 6 bases not matched to a gene. The CDR3 loop is CASKGGRSSYEQYF. As DNA, the CDR3 is TGTGCCAGCAAAGGGGGCCGGAGCTCCTACGAGCAGTACTTC.